This T cell receptor beta chain is drawn from a study of T cell repertoires in cytomegalovirus infection. This CDR3 contains 11 residues. The germline V gene has CDR1 LGHDT and CDR2 YNNKEL (reference sequence). The germline V and J ends were trimmed by 3 bases and 4 bases, with 4 bases remaining between them. TCRdb fed the reads into MiXCR, producing one record per CDR3 protein. The data show around 740,000 distinct CDR3 sequences, less than 40% seen once. The gene calls are TRBV3-1 and TRBJ2-7, with D unresolved. Sequencing used PBMCs. The sequence was collected from a human donor in good health (CMV status not recorded). Some clones in this sample may be carry-over from other donors' samples. In nucleotides, the CDR3 is TGTGCCAGCAGCCATCCTTACGAGCAGTACTTC. Residues: CASSHPYEQYF.